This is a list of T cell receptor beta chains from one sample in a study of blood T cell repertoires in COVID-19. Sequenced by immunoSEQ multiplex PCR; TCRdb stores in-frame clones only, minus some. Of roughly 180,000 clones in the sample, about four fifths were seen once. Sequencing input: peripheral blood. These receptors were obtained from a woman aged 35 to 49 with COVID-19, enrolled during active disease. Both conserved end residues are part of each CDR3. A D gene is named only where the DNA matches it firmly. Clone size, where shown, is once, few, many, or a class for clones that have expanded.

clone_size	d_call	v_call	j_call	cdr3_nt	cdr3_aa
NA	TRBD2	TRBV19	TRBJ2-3	TGTGCCAGTAGTAAACTCTCTAGCGGGAGTAGGGATACGCAGTATTTT	CASSKLSSGSRDTQYF
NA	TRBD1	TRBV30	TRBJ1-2	TGTGCCTGGAGCGGGGACAGCTATGGCTACACCTTC	CAWSGDSYGYTF
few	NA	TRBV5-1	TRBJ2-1	TGCGCCAGCAGCAATACTCTCTCCTACAATGAGCAGTTCTTC	CASSNTLSYNEQFF
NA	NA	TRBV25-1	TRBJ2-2	TGTGCCAGCAGTGATTCGGCGCGGAGACTGGACACCGGGGAGCTGTTTTTT	CASSDSARRLDTGELFF
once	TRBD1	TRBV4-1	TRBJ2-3	TGCGCCAGCAGCCAAGGGCAGGGGGCCGTCCGTGGAACGCAGTATTTT	CASSQGQGAVRGTQYF
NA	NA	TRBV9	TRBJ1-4	TGTGCCAGCAGCGTAGCGGGACTGCTTAATGAAAAACTGTTTTTT	CASSVAGLLNEKLFF
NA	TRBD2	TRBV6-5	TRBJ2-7	TGTGCCAGCAGTACTAGCGGGAGCTACGAGCAGTACTTC	CASSTSGSYEQYF
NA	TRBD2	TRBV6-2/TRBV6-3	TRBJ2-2	TGTGCCAGCAGTAATTTGCGGGGGTTATCCGGGGAGCTGTTTTTT	CASSNLRGLSGELFF
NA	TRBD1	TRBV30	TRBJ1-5	TGTGCCTGGAGACCGGAGGGACAGGGGATTAATCAGCCCCAGCATTTT	CAWRPEGQGINQPQHF
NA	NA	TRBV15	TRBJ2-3	TGTGCCACCCTTCGGTTGGATACGCAGTATTTT	CATLRLDTQYF
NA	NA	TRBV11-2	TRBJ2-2	TGTGCCAGCAGCTTAGCGGTAGCAAAGAACACCGGGGAGCTGTTTTTT	CASSLAVAKNTGELFF
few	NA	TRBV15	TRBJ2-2	TGTGCCACAGGCCTCGGGACTCGGGACGCCGGGGAGCTGTTTTTT	CATGLGTRDAGELFF
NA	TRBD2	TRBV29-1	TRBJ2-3	TGCAGCGTTGGCGCTAGCGGGGGGGCTAATACGCAGTATTTT	CSVGASGGANTQYF
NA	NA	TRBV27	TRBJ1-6	TGTGCCAGCAGTCCGGGGACACTCAGGCCCCTCCACTTT	CASSPGTLRPLHF
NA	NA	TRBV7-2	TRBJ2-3	TGTGCCAGCAGCACCGCATCGAGCGCTAGCACAGATACGCAGTATTTT	CASSTASSASTDTQYF
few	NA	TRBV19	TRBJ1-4	TGTGCCAGTACCCGACAGGCTTTTAATGAAAAACTGTTTTTT	CASTRQAFNEKLFF
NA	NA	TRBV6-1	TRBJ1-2	TGTGCCAGCAGTGAAGAGCTTTTCTTAAACTATGGCTACACCTTC	CASSEELFLNYGYTF
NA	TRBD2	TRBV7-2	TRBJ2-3	TGTGCCAGCAGCGCTGCGACTAGCGGGAGTCTGTATTTT	CASSAATSGSLYF
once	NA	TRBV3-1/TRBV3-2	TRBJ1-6	TGTGCCAGCAGCCCTAGAGAGAAGAAATATAATTCACCCCTCCACTTT	CASSPREKKYNSPLHF
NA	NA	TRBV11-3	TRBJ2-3	TGTGCCAGCAGCTTGAGGCCTAGCACAGATACGCAGTATTTT	CASSLRPSTDTQYF
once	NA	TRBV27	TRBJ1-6	TGTGCCAGCAGTTTATCGGCGGTCTCCTATAATTCACCCCTCCACTTT	CASSLSAVSYNSPLHF
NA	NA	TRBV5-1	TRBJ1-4	TGCGCCAGCAGCTTGGCCGGGCGGGAGCGAGAAAAACTGTTTTTT	CASSLAGREREKLFF
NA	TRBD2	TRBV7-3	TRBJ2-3	TGTGCCAGCAGTCAAGCGGGGGGGAGCACAGATACGCAGTATTTT	CASSQAGGSTDTQYF
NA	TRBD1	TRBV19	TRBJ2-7	TGTGCCAGTAGGCCTCAGGGGGTGTTCTACGAGCAGTACTTC	CASRPQGVFYEQYF